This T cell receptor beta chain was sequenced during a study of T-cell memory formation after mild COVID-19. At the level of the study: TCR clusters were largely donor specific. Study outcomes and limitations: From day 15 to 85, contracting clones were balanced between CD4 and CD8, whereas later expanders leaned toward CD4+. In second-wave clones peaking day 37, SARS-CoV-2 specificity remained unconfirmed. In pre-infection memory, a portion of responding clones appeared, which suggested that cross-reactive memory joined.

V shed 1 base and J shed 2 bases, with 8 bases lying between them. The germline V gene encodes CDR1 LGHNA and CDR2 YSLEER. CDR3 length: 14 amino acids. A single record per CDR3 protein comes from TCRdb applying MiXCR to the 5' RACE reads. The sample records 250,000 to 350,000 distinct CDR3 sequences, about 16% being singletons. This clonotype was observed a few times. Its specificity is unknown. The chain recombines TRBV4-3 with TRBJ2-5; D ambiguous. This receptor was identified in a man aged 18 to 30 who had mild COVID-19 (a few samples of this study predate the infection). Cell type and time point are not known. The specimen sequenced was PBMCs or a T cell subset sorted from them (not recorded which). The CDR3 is CASSQVAAQETQYF. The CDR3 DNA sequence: TGCGCCAGCAGCCAAGTGGCGGCGCAAGAGACCCAGTACTTC.